This T cell receptor (beta chain) was profiled in a study of shared clonotypes between healthy human individuals. Regarding the study as a whole: How much donors shared clonotypes was expected to be affected by sequencing depth. With a handful of donors compared, roughly 5% of naive CD4 clonotypes were shared. Unshared clonotypes carried lower generation probabilities than those common to all four donors.

This clone was detected only once. The antigen remains undetermined. This table comes from immunoSEQ multiplex PCR, and its TCRdb copy is limited to in-frame clones, with some not included. Of about 690,000 clones listed, 80% to 95% were seen once; the top ten hold about a third. CDR3 length: 17 amino acids. Germline V gives CDR1 MDHEN, CDR2 SYDVKM. V lost 4 bases, J lost 8 bases, and 24 bases lay in between. The sequencing input was memory CD8+ T cells from PBMCs. As to subset: CD45RO+ cells pooled with CCR7-negative TemRA cells. The chain employs TRBV28 and TRBJ2-1, with a tentative D call TRBD2 (7 bases). The clonotype was recovered from a man younger than 30 in good health. Some clones in this sample may be carry-over from other donors' samples. The CDR3 region has the DNA TGTGCCAGCAGTTGGGGCCCTCTTGAGGGAGGGGGGGATGAGCAGTTCTTC. Protein product: CASSWGPLEGGGDEQFF.